This T cell receptor (beta chain) stems from a study of cytomegalovirus exposure and HLA in healthy donors. The CDR3 runs to 15 residues. Trimming shortened V by 2 bases and J by 1 base, and 10 bases separated the two germline ends. Germline V CDR1 and CDR2: ENHRY, SYGVKD. This clone has more than one count but fewer than ten. Amplification used 60 Vbeta primers and 13 Jbeta primers. Clones were read by immunoSEQ multiplex PCR, and TCRdb kept only the in-frame ones, dropping some. The sample holds around 63,000 clones, roughly 84% seen once. The genes are TRBV10-3 and TRBJ2-3; D unresolved. The specimen was PBMCs. The clonotype originates from a woman younger than 45 in good health and CMV-seronegative. The CDR3 loop is CAISEGSSGTDTQYF. The CDR3 DNA is TGTGCCATCAGTGAGGGTAGCTCTGGCACAGATACGCAGTATTTT.